This T cell receptor beta chain was retrieved from a study of T cell repertoires in cytomegalovirus infection. As for the study in general: Shared public TCR beta signatures pointed to both CMV infection and a matching HLA type. Regarding the study as a whole: Adding up the frequency of public TCR beta families identified people who carried CMV plus the relevant HLA. HLA-C-restricted CMV clonotypes gave the most frequent clonotype in two of eight donors.

TCRdb re-called the reads through MiXCR, storing one row per CDR3 protein. The data show around 280,000 distinct CDR3 sequences, 9.6% seen once. V dropped 1 base and J dropped 9; count of bases not matched to a gene: 12. The CDR3 contains 16 residues. Germline lookup yields CDR1 SGHTA and CDR2 FQGNSA. Remarks on this clonotype: Antigen specificity is unknown. A much larger clonotype is one base distant, so this may be a read error.

The sequenced material came from PBMCs. The chain has TRBV7-2 and TRBJ2-1; 7 bases are a match to TRBD2. This sequence originates from a human donor in good health (CMV status not recorded). Some clones in this sample may be carry-over from other donors' samples. CDR3 loop: CASSLEVMAGVREQFF. Written as DNA, the CDR3 is TGTGCCAGCAGCTTAGAGGTTATGGCGGGGGTCCGTGAGCAGTTCTTC.